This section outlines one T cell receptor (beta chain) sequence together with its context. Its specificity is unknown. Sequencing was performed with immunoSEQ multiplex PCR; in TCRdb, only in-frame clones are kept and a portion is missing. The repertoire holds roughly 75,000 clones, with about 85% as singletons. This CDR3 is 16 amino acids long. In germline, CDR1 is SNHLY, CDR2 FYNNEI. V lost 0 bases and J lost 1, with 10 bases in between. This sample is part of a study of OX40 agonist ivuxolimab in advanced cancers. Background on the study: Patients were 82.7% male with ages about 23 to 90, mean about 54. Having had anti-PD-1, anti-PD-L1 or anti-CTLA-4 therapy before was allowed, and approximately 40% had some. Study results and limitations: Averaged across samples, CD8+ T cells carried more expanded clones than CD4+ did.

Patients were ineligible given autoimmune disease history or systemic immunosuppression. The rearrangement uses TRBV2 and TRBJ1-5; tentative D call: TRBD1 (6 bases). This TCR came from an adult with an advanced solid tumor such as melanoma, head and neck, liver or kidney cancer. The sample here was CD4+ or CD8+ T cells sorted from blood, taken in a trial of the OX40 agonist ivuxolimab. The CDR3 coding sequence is TGTGCCAGCAGTGAAGCAGCAGGGGAGAGCAATCAGCCCCAGCATTTT. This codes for CASSEAAGESNQPQHF.